In its sample, the clone carrying this T cell receptor beta chain was seen once. Antigen specificity is unknown. This sample stems from a study of cytomegalovirus exposure and HLA in healthy donors. Study outcomes and limitations: There was a cluster of highly shared sequence variants that was likely a sequencing artifact. Generally TCR sequences proved uncommon, though certain public TCRs appeared in numerous donors. A later analysis appeared to link common viral pathogens to several of the most significant clusters. In a later analysis, a genetic analysis reported fewer productive-TCR N-insertions in an Asian-associated ancestry cluster than the cohort average.

Both 60 Vbeta primers and 13 Jbeta primers went into the PCR. Repertoires were generated with immunoSEQ multiplex PCR, while TCRdb's copy carries only in-frame clones and drops some. The sample consists of 65,000 to 90,000 clones, 82% of them appearing once. The V gene's germline CDR1 is LNHDA and CDR2 SQIVND (reference sequence). The CDR3 runs to 14 residues. Between the trimmed V and J ends, which lost 5 bases and 0 bases, there was a span of 9 bases. This chain joins TRBV19 and TRBJ2-3, with unresolved D. The sequencing input was PBMCs. This TCR was recovered from a man in his late teens or twenties in good health and CMV-seronegative. CDR3 bases: TGTGCCAGTAGTCTTTATGGCAGCACAGATACGCAGTATTTT. The encoded protein is CASSLYGSTDTQYF.